Described below is a single T cell receptor (beta chain) sequence and its context. In the original analysis: By means of reference gene primer amplification, nucleated cell counts were estimated. Sequencing was performed with immunoSEQ multiplex PCR; in TCRdb, only in-frame clones are kept and a portion is missing. The V and J calls and clone size come from that table; D and trimming were worked out from the DNA. The sample records over 150,000 clones, approximately 88% being singletons. The CDR3 contains 17 residues. Germline lookup yields CDR1 GTSNPN and CDR2 SVGIG (reference sequence). The V gene end was trimmed by 0 bases and the J gene end by 0 bases; junction bases not matched to a gene: 8. The sample comes from a study of blood T cell repertoires in COVID-19. About the study: Acute-phase and convalescent COVID-19 samples originated in the United States, Italy and Spain.

This chain joins TRBV30 and TRBJ2-7; 10 bases fit TRBD2. The TCR was taken from a woman aged 60 to 75 with acute or convalescent COVID-19. The sequenced sample was peripheral blood. CDR3 loop: CAWSVFPGLAVSYEQYF. Written as DNA, the CDR3 is TGTGCCTGGAGTGTATTCCCCGGACTAGCGGTCTCCTACGAGCAGTACTTC.